This T cell receptor (beta chain) derives from a study of blood T cell repertoires in COVID-19. Study information: T cells, B-cell-depleted T cells, or PBMCs supplied cDNA or gDNA.

This clone occurred once. J was trimmed by 7 bases and V by 0 bases; bases with no gene match: 6. The CDR3 consists of 15 residues. CDR1 is MNHEY, CDR2 SVGAGI, per germline. Clones were sequenced by immunoSEQ multiplex PCR, and TCRdb holds only the in-frame ones, with some missing. Of roughly 45,000 clones in the sample, approximately 84% were seen once. Sequencing was performed on peripheral blood. This clonotype was obtained from a man in his forties or fifties with active COVID-19. The genes are TRBV6-5 and TRBJ2-1; TRBD2 matches 7 bases. Written as DNA, the CDR3 is TGTGCCAGCAGTTACTCTTTATGGGGGGGGAATGAGCAGTTCTTC. Translated: CASSYSLWGGNEQFF.